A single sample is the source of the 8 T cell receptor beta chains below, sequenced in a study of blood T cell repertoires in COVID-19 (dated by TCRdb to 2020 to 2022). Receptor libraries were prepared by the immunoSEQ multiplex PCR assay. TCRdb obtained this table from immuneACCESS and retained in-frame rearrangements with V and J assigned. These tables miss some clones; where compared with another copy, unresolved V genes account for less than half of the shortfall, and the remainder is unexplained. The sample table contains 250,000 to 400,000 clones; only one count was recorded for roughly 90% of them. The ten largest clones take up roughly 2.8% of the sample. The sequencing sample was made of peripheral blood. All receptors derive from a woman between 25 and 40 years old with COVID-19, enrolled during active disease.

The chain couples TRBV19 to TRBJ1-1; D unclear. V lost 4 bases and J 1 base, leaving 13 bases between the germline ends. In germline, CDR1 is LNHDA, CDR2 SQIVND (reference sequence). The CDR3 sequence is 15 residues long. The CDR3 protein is CASSTRLVTNTEAFF. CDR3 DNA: TGTGCCAGTAGTACTCGATTAGTAACGAACACTGAAGCTTTCTTT.

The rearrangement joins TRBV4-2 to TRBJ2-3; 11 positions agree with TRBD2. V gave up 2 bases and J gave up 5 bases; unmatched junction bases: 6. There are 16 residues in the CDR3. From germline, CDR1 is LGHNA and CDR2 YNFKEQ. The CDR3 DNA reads TGTGCCAGCAGCCAAATTAGCGGGAGGGCCGGAGATACGCAGTATTTT. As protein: CASSQISGRAGDTQYF.

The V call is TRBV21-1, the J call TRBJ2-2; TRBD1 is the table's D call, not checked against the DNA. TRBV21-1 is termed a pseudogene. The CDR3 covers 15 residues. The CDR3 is CASSKTGGFTGELFF. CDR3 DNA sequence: TGTGCCAGCAGCAAAACAGGGGGCTTTACCGGGGAGCTGTTTTTT.

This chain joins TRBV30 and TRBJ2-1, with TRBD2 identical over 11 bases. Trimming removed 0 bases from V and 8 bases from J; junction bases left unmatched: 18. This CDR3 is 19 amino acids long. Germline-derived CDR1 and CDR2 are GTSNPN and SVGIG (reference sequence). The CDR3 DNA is TGTGCCTGGAGTGTATTGGCCCCCGGGACTAGCGGCCTCCAGGATGAGCAGTTCTTC. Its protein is CAWSVLAPGTSGLQDEQFF.

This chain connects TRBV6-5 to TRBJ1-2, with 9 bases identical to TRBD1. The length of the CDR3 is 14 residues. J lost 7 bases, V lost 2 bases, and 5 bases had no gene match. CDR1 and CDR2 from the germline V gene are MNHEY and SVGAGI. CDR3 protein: CASSYRQGGGGYTF. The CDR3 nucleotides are TGTGCCAGCAGTTACCGACAGGGGGGCGGTGGCTACACCTTC.

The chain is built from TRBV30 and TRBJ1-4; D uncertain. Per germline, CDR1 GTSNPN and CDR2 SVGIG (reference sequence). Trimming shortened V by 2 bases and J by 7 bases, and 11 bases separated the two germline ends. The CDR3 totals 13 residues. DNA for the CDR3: TGTGCCTGGAGTCTATACGAGCGTGAAAAACTGTTTTTT. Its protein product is CAWSLYEREKLFF.

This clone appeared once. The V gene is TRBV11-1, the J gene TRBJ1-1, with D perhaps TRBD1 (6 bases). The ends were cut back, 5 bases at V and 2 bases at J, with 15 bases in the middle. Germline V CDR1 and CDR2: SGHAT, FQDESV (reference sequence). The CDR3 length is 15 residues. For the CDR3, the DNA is TGTGCCAGCAGCCTCAGGGGCACGATCAACACTGAAGCTTTCTTT. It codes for CASSLRGTINTEAFF.

Here the CDR3 reads CSVEDFGEKLFF. CDR3 sequence (DNA): TGCAGCGTTGAAGATTTCGGGGAAAAACTGTTTTTT. The chain recombines TRBV29-1 with TRBJ1-4; D is undetermined. The germline V gene encodes CDR1 SQVTM and CDR2 ANQGSEA. This CDR3 contains 12 residues. V gave up 0 bases and J gave up 8 bases, with 7 bases separating them.